The source of this TCR beta chain is a study of cytomegalovirus exposure and HLA in healthy donors. Notes on the study in general: Cytomegalovirus status was reportedly diagnosed by the classifier with high sensitivity and specificity. Accurate prediction of HLA-A and HLA-B alleles (for most subjects) was reportedly achieved from TCR beta sequences.

Germline CDR1 is MGHRA and CDR2 is YSYEKL. This CDR3 has 17 amino acids. Trimming left V 1 base short and J 4 bases short, with 14 bases between. In the PCR, 60 Vbeta and 13 Jbeta primers were used. Profiled with immunoSEQ multiplex PCR; TCRdb holds only in-frame clones, not every one. The table includes some 150,000 clones, about 70% detected once. To note about this clone: Its target is unknown.

The receptor's source is a woman between 40 and 50 years old in good health and CMV-seronegative. The rearrangement links TRBV4-1 to TRBJ2-6, with D possibly matching TRBD2 (6 bases). The specimen sequenced was PBMCs. The CDR3 DNA sequence: TGCGCCAGCAGCCAAGTAAAAGGAGGGATCGGGGCCAACGTCCTGACTTTC. Its protein product is CASSQVKGGIGANVLTF.